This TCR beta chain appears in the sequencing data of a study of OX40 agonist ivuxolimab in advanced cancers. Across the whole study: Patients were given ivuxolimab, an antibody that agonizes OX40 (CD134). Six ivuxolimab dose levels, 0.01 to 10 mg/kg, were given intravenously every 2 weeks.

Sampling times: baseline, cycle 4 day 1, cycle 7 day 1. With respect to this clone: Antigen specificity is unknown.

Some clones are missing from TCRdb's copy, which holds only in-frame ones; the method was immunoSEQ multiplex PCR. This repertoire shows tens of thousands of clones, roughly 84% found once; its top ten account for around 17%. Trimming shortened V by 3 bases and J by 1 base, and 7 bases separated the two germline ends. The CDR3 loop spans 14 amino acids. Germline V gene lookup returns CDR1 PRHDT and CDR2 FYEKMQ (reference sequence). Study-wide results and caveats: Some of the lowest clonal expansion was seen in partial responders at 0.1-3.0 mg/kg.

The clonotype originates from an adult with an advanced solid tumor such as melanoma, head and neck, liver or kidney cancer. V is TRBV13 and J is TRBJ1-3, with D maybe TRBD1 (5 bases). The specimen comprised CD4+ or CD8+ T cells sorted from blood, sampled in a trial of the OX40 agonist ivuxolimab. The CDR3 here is CASSFGGSGNTIYF. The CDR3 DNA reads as TGTGCCAGCAGCTTCGGGGGTTCTGGAAACACCATATATTTT.